This passage covers 17 T cell receptor beta chains from one sample sequenced in a study of blood T cell repertoires in COVID-19 (dated by TCRdb to 2020 to 2021). To prepare the library, the immunoSEQ multiplex PCR assay was applied. The source is immuneACCESS, and TCRdb retained only in-frame sequences with V and J called. Part of the clones is not carried over; for the studies checked, unresolved V genes explain less than half of this, and the remainder is unexplained. This sample gives 280,000 or so clones in total; 85% of them show up just once. The top ten clonotypes cover 2.5% to 3% of the sample. The sample comprised PBMCs or T cells enriched from blood (not recorded which). These receptors originate from a woman aged 45 to 65 who had recovered from COVID-19.

Regarding this clone: Other DNA sequences from this sample encode an identical CDR3 as well. The chain has TRBV19 and TRBJ1-1; tentatively, D is TRBD1 (6 bases). Germline-derived CDR1 and CDR2 are LNHDA and SQIVND (reference sequence). The V end was cut by 5 bases, the J end by 0 bases, with 10 bases between. CDR3 length: 14 residues. The CDR3 here is CASSPGTLNTEAFF. CDR3 coding DNA: TGTGCCAGTAGTCCTGGGACATTGAACACTGAAGCTTTCTTT.

This clone turned up a few times. This chain connects TRBV7-8 to TRBJ1-5; unclear D gene. This CDR3 spans 13 amino acids. CDR1 is SGHVS and CDR2 is FQNEAQ in the germline V gene. V lost 5 bases, J lost 7 bases, and 12 bases lay in between. In nucleotides, the CDR3 is TGTGCCAGCAGCCCCAGACCACAGCAGCCCCAGCATTTT. This codes for CASSPRPQQPQHF.

The rearrangement links TRBV7-6 to TRBJ2-3, with D possibly being TRBD2 (5 bases). The germline gives CDR1 SGHVS, CDR2 FNYEAQ. With 5 bases removed from V and 3 bases from J, the gap between germline ends came to 21 bases. There are 17 residues in the CDR3. The CDR3 spells CASSPYGMAQLTDTQYF. The CDR3 region has the DNA TGTGCCAGCAGCCCATACGGGATGGCTCAACTTACAGATACGCAGTATTTT.

The rearrangement links TRBV6-5 to TRBJ1-5, with 8 bases aligning to TRBD1. The CDR3 has 14 residues. The germline gives CDR1 MNHEY, CDR2 SVGAGI. V shed 9 bases and J 6 bases; nucleotides not matched to a gene: 10. The CDR3 region has the DNA TGTGCCAGTACGGAACAGGGGGAGGGTCAGCCCCAGCATTTT. This encodes CASTEQGEGQPQHF.

The V gene is TRBV7-2, the J gene TRBJ1-5; TRBD1 matches 8 bases. V gave up 3 bases and J gave up 6 bases; unmatched junction bases: 4. The CDR3 loop spans 14 amino acids. The V gene's germline CDR1 is SGHTA and CDR2 FQGNSA. The CDR3, as DNA: TGTGCCAGCAGCTTGTCAGGGGGCCCTCAGCCCCAGCATTTT. Encoded protein: CASSLSGGPQPQHF.

The chain recombines TRBV19 with TRBJ2-3; 10 bases fit TRBD2. V lost 4 bases to trimming and J lost 2 bases; unmatched junction nucleotides: 9. Germline assignment: CDR1 LNHDA and CDR2 SQIVND (reference sequence). The CDR3 has 17 amino acids. CDR3 in amino acids: CASSRGLAQDNTDTQYF. The DNA for the CDR3 is TGTGCCAGTAGTAGGGGACTAGCGCAAGATAACACAGATACGCAGTATTTT.

The genes are TRBV29-1 and TRBJ2-3; 8 positions match TRBD1. Germline V gives CDR1 SQVTM, CDR2 ANQGSEA. Germline trimming cut 6 bases from V and 2 bases from J; bases unmatched to any gene: 10. The CDR3 runs to 15 residues. CDR3 bases: TGCAGCGTAGCTCGACAGGGGATACACACAGATACGCAGTATTTT. Amino acid sequence: CSVARQGIHTDTQYF.

J is TRBJ1-5 and V is TRBV30, with D perhaps TRBD1 (5 bases). V was trimmed by 7 bases and J by 3 bases, leaving 19 bases between them. CDR3 length: 15 residues. Germline V gene data show CDR1 as GTSNPN and CDR2 as SVGIG (reference sequence). Here the CDR3 reads CAYRDAQGHNQPQHF. In nucleotides, the CDR3 is TGTGCCTATCGAGATGCCCAGGGCCACAATCAGCCCCAGCATTTT. The complete variable domain, with remaining parts taken from reference TRBV30 and TRBJ1-5, reads SQTIHQWPATLVQPVGSPLSLECTVEGTSNPNLYWYRQAAGRGLQLLFYSVGIGQISSEVPQNLSASRPQDRQFILSSKKLLLSDSGFYLCAYRDAQGHNQPQHFGDGTRLSIL.

The chain uses TRBV6-4 and TRBJ1-1, with unresolved D. The germline gives CDR1 MRHNA, CDR2 SNTAGT. Trimming stripped 2 bases from V and 1 base from J, with 5 bases between. CDR3 length: 13 amino acids. The CDR3 spells CASSDTENTEAFF. The CDR3 DNA reads TGTGCCAGCAGTGACACAGAGAACACTGAAGCTTTCTTT.

The genes are TRBV5-6 and TRBJ2-1; D call uncertain. CDR1 and CDR2 (germline): SGHDT, YYEEEE. Between the trimmed V and J ends, which lost 2 bases and 10 bases, there was a span of 10 bases. The CDR3 runs 12 residues. For the CDR3, the DNA is TGTGCCAGCAGCTTCGGAGCCCAAGAGCAGTTCTTC. Its translation: CASSFGAQEQFF.

V usage is TRBV7-2 and J usage is TRBJ2-2; D perhaps matches TRBD1 (5 bases). Trimming took 1 base from V and 2 from J, leaving 8 bases between them. Germline V gene lookup returns CDR1 SGHTA and CDR2 FQGNSA. The CDR3 is 15 amino acids. CDR3 sequence: CASSLGGYNTGELFF. The CDR3 DNA is TGTGCCAGCAGCTTAGGGGGCTACAACACCGGGGAGCTGTTTTTT.

The rearrangement uses TRBV7-9 and TRBJ2-1, with 7 bases that match TRBD1. Germline V CDR1 and CDR2: SEHNR, FQNEAQ (reference sequence). The CDR3 is 14 amino acids. With 1 base clipped from V and 5 bases from J, the junction kept 2 bases outside the gene matches. In DNA, the CDR3 is TGTGCCAGCAGCTTAGGACAGGGACACAATGAGCAGTTCTTC. Its protein is CASSLGQGHNEQFF.

The chain combines TRBV12-3 or TRBV12-4 with TRBJ1-5; D unresolved. This CDR3 is 13 amino acids long. Trimming removed 7 bases from V and 4 bases from J, with 11 bases in between. The CDR3 region is CASTPAVNQPQHF. The CDR3 DNA reads TGTGCCAGCACCCCGGCGGTAAATCAGCCCCAGCATTTT.

The chain recombines TRBV5-1 with TRBJ2-1; 10 bases fit TRBD2. V shed 4 bases and J 3 bases; nucleotides not matched to a gene: 7. There are 16 residues in the CDR3. Germline CDR1 is SGHRS and CDR2 is YFSETQ. The CDR3 here is CASSAMTSGYYNEQFF. CDR3 nucleotides: TGCGCCAGCAGCGCAATGACTAGCGGGTACTACAATGAGCAGTTCTTC.

The J gene is TRBJ1-1, the V gene TRBV5-1, with D tentatively TRBD1 (6 bases). In germline, CDR1 is SGHRS, CDR2 YFSETQ. The germline V and J ends were trimmed by 5 bases and 1 base, with 18 bases remaining between them. The length of the CDR3 is 16 residues. This chain's CDR3 is CASRVGAGASNTEAFF. The DNA for the CDR3 is TGCGCCAGCAGGGTGGGGGCCGGGGCCTCGAACACTGAAGCTTTCTTT.

The rearrangement uses TRBV5-1 and TRBJ1-1, with a tentative D call TRBD1 (5 bases). The germline gives CDR1 SGHRS, CDR2 YFSETQ. This CDR3 comprises 13 residues. V was trimmed by 4 bases and J by 8 bases, leaving 15 bases between them. CDR3 sequence (DNA): TGCGCCAGCAGCACGGATACCCACAGGGAAGCTTTCTTT. Amino acids: CASSTDTHREAFF.

The chain is built from TRBV5-8 and TRBJ2-1; D is possibly TRBD2 (7 bases). Trimming took 6 bases from V and 2 from J, leaving 15 bases between them. CDR3 length: 15 residues. Germline V gives CDR1 SGHTS, CDR2 YDEGEE. CDR3 protein: CASNLGGPPYNEQFF. CDR3 DNA sequence: TGTGCCAGCAATCTGGGGGGGCCCCCCTACAATGAGCAGTTCTTC.